This entry concerns a single T cell receptor beta chain. Its antigen is currently unknown. The sample comes from a study of cytomegalovirus exposure and HLA in healthy donors. Looking at the study overall: Of roughly 400 genotyped donors, roughly 80% clustered with self-reported Caucasian donors. General study findings and limits: The Asian-associated ancestry cluster reportedly had fewer N-insertions than the approximately 670-donor mean in a later analysis. Most observed TCR sequences were rare, whereas some public TCRs were detected in many donors. Being productive about 87% or about 30% of the time was typical of most TCR beta V segments in an earlier analysis.

Primers included in the PCR were 60 Vbeta and 13 Jbeta primers. Sequenced by immunoSEQ multiplex PCR; TCRdb stores in-frame clones only, minus some. The sample yields a few hundred thousand clones, 70% to 85% seen once. Germline V lookup: CDR1 KGHSH, CDR2 LQKENI. V shed 3 bases and J 5 bases; nucleotides not matched to a gene: 6. The CDR3 is made up of 16 amino acids. The sample consisted of PBMCs. The clonotype was recovered from a woman between 35 and 50 years old in good health and CMV-seronegative. The chain combines TRBV18 with TRBJ2-2; the match to TRBD1 covers 10 bases. CDR3 loop: CASSPSTGGKTGELFF. CDR3 sequence (DNA): TGTGCCAGCTCACCCTCGACAGGGGGCAAAACCGGGGAGCTGTTTTTT.